This T cell receptor beta chain was captured in a study of T cells in women clearing cervical HPV infection. Germline lookup yields CDR1 SNHLY and CDR2 FYNNEI. CDR3 length: 14 residues. Profiling relied on immunoSEQ multiplex PCR, and the TCRdb table lists in-frame clones only, not all of them. This sample carries some 43,000 clones, with around 0.98% going to the ten biggest clones. Concerning this clone: The DNA ends 3 residues before the CDR3 does, and the rest of the CDR3 is filled in from the germline J gene.

The sample taken for sequencing was blood buffy coat. The chain couples TRBV2 to TRBJ2-2; TRBD1 might be the D (8 bases). The sequence derives from a woman aged 18 to 75 with a cervical HPV16 infection that either progressed to CIN3+ or cleared (not recorded which). The part of the CDR3 DNA that was read is TGTGCCAGCAGTGAGTACAGGGGGGGTTCACCG. Its protein is CASSEYRGGSP. In full, the CDR3 reads CASSEYRGGSPLFF.